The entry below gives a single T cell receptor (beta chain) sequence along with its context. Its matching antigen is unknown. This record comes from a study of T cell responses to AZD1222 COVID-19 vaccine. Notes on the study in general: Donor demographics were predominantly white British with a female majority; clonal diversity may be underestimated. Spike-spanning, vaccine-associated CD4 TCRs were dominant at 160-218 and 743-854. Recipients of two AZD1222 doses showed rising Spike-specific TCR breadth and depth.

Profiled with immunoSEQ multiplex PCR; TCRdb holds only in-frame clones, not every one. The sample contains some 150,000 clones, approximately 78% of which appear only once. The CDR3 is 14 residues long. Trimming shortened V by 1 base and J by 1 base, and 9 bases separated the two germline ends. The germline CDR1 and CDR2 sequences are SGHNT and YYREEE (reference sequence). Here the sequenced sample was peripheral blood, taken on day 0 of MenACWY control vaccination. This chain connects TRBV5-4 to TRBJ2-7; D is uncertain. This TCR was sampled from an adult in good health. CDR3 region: CASSLSQRSYEQYF. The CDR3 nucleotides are TGTGCCAGCAGCTTGTCACAGAGATCCTACGAGCAGTACTTC.